This TCR beta chain comes out of a study of siplizumab effects on memory and regulatory T cells. Study-wide findings and caveats: Controls had approximately 26% Treg-derived mappable alloreactive CD4+ clones on average, versus less than 70% with siplizumab. The study found that siplizumab significantly reduced alloreactive sequences traceable to unstimulated CD4+ memory cells.

The data were produced by immunoSEQ multiplex PCR, yet TCRdb's version contains in-frame clones alone and is incomplete. The sample has approximately 100,000 clones, 91% seen once; the top ten hold about 2.4%. As regards this clone: What it binds is not known.

The TCR originated in a human donor in good health. Some clones in this sample may be carry-over from other donors' samples. Material for sequencing was CD4+ T cells sorted from blood.

The CDR3 loop reads CASSFQVDNSPLHF. CDR3 sequence (DNA): TGTGCCAGCAGCTTTCAAGTTGATAATTCACCCCTCCACTTT. J is TRBJ1-6 and V is TRBV7-9; D gene uncertain. This CDR3 is 14 amino acids long. The V end was cut by 3 bases, the J end by 5 bases, with 8 bases between. CDR1 and CDR2 (germline): SEHNR, FQNEAQ (reference sequence).